A single sample is the source of the 23 T cell receptor beta chains below, sequenced in a study of blood T cell repertoires in COVID-19. Profiling relied on immunoSEQ multiplex PCR, and the TCRdb table lists in-frame clones only, not all of them. The sample contains about 160,000 clones, around 84% of which appear only once. Sequencing used peripheral blood. The source is an older man with acute or convalescent COVID-19.

This chain joins TRBV6-5 and TRBJ2-3; 7 nucleotides agree with TRBD1. The CDR3 is 14 amino acids. V was pared by 6 bases and J by 4 bases, with 7 bases of the junction left unmatched. In germline, CDR1 is MNHEY, CDR2 SVGAGI. The chain's CDR3 is CASRETGLPDTQYF. The DNA of the CDR3 is TGTGCCAGCAGGGAGACAGGGCTCCCAGATACGCAGTATTTT.

This chain connects TRBV2 to TRBJ1-2, with TRBD1 matching 8 bases. Germline V CDR1 and CDR2: SNHLY, FYNNEI. The junction had 8 bases not matched to a gene; V was cut back by 7 bases and J by 4 bases. The CDR3 runs 14 residues. The CDR3 sequence: CASMMDRDTYGYTF. CDR3 nucleotide sequence: TGTGCCAGCATGATGGACAGGGATACCTATGGCTACACCTTC.

This clone was counted a single time. One junction end disagrees with the germline gene, perhaps due to a read error. The same CDR3 also results from other DNA sequences found in this sample. This chain joins TRBV19 and TRBJ2-2; D is perhaps TRBD2 (6 bases). The germline V gene has CDR1 LNHDA and CDR2 SQIVND (reference sequence). The CDR3 covers 16 residues. CDR3: CASSIDLPAGTGELFF. CDR3 DNA: TGTGCTAGTAGTATAGATCTTCCAGCGGGCACCGGGGAGCTGTTTTTT. The variable domain in full, with the rest retrieved from reference TRBV19 and TRBJ2-2, is DGGITQSPKYLFRKEGQNVTLSCEQNLNHDAMYWYRQDPGQGLRLIYYSQIVNDFQKGDIAEGYSVSREKKESFPLTVTSAQKNPTAFYLCASSIDLPAGTGELFFGEGSRLTVL.

This rearrangement joins TRBV4-1 to TRBJ2-1; 9 nucleotides match TRBD2. This CDR3 region has 17 residues. Germline V gene data show CDR1 as MGHRA and CDR2 as YSYEKL. V trimming: 0 bases; J trimming: 0 bases; junction bases outside the gene matches: 3. The CDR3 sequence: CASSQEPSGASYNEQFF. The CDR3 nucleotides are TGCGCCAGCAGCCAAGAGCCTAGCGGGGCCTCCTACAATGAGCAGTTCTTC.

V usage is TRBV2 and J usage is TRBJ2-1, with 10 nucleotides matching TRBD2. This CDR3 is 14 amino acids long. The V and J ends lost 4 bases and 10 bases, in that order; junction bases with no gene match: 7. Germline CDR1 and CDR2: SNHLY and FYNNEI. CDR3 in amino acids: CASSAILAGEEQFF. For the CDR3, the DNA is TGTGCCAGCAGTGCTATCCTAGCGGGAGAAGAGCAGTTCTTC.

Written as DNA, the CDR3 is TGTGCCACCAATTTACCCGGGGGGGAGAACACTGAAGCTTTCTTT. The encoded protein is CATNLPGGENTEAFF. The V gene is TRBV24-1, the J gene TRBJ1-1; maybe TRBD1 (5 bases). Germline assignment: CDR1 KGHDR and CDR2 SFDVKD. The CDR3 is 15 residues long. The V end lost 8 bases, the J end lost 1 base, and 16 bases lay between the germline ends.

The genes are TRBV3-1 (or the pseudogene TRBV3-2) and TRBJ2-3; D ambiguous. The CDR3 has 14 residues. Germline CDR1 and CDR2: LGHDT and YNNKEL (reference sequence). V lost 4 bases and J 1 base, leaving 9 bases between the germline ends. This CDR3 is CASSPLRGTDTQYF. In DNA form, the CDR3 reads TGTGCCAGCAGCCCACTTCGGGGCACAGATACGCAGTATTTT.

The chain links TRBV7-8 to TRBJ1-5, with D tentatively TRBD1 (5 bases). This CDR3 is 14 amino acids long. Between the trimmed V and J ends, which lost 1 base and 5 bases, there was a span of 9 bases. Per the germline V gene, CDR1 is SGHVS and CDR2 is FQNEAQ. This CDR3 is CASSLVGVDQPQHF. Here the CDR3 DNA reads TGTGCCAGCAGCTTAGTAGGGGTGGATCAGCCCCAGCATTTT.

The CDR3 loop is CASSLGGPGVVTEAFF. As DNA, the CDR3 is TGTGCCAGCAGCTTAGGGGGCCCAGGGGTGGTCACTGAAGCTTTCTTT. The gene calls are TRBV7-2 and TRBJ1-1, with D perhaps TRBD1 (6 bases). Trimming took 1 base from V and 4 from J, leaving 16 bases between them. The CDR3 runs 16 residues. CDR1 SGHTA and CDR2 FQGNSA come from the germline V gene.

This chain links TRBV29-1 with TRBJ2-1, with a possible D match to TRBD1 (6 bases). Germline CDR1 and CDR2: SQVTM and ANQGSEA. The CDR3 length is 15 residues. V lost 4 bases and J 4 bases, leaving 17 bases between the germline ends. The CDR3 spells CSVAWGQLGYNEQFF. Here the CDR3 DNA reads TGCAGCGTTGCCTGGGGGCAGCTTGGGTACAATGAGCAGTTCTTC.

This clone occurred a few times. This chain uses TRBV28 with TRBJ1-1, with 7 bases identical to TRBD1. Germline V gene data show CDR1 as MDHEN and CDR2 as SYDVKM. J was trimmed by 6 bases and V by 5 bases; bases with no gene match: 6. This CDR3 spans 13 amino acids. The CDR3 is CASSTGVISEAFF. The CDR3 nucleotides read TGTGCCAGCAGTACAGGGGTGATCTCTGAAGCTTTCTTT. Using reference TRBV28 and TRBJ1-1 for the parts outside the CDR3, the full variable domain is DVKVTQSSRYLVKRTGEKVFLECVQDMDHENMFWYRQDPGLGLRLIYFSYDVKMKEKGDIPEGYSVSREKKERFSLILESASTNQTSMYLCASSTGVISEAFFGQGTRLTVV.

The chain couples TRBV30 to TRBJ1-1, with 8 bases that match TRBD1. This CDR3 spans 15 amino acids. CDR1 GTSNPN and CDR2 SVGIG come from the germline V gene (reference sequence). Trimming took 8 bases from V and 0 from J; bases not matched to a gene: 11. The chain's CDR3 is CAGTIGTGLNTEAFF. In DNA form, the CDR3 reads TGTGCCGGCACTATCGGGACAGGTTTGAACACTGAAGCTTTCTTT. The whole variable domain, remainder taken from reference TRBV30 and TRBJ1-1, is SQTIHQWPATLVQPVGSPLSLECTVEGTSNPNLYWYRQAAGRGLQLLFYSVGIGQISSEVPQNLSASRPQDRQFILSSKKLLLSDSGFYLCAGTIGTGLNTEAFFGQGTRLTVV.

The genes are TRBV2 and TRBJ1-1; TRBD1 agrees at 7 bases. CDR1 is SNHLY and CDR2 is FYNNEI in the germline V gene. V was clipped by 6 bases and J by 4 bases; unmatched bases: 11. The CDR3 extends over 15 amino acids. In DNA, the CDR3 is TGTGCCAGCAGGGAAATACAGGGGTTTAGCACTGAAGCTTTCTTT. Protein: CASREIQGFSTEAFF.

The chain is built from TRBV5-6 and TRBJ2-7, with D possibly TRBD2 on 6 matching bases. The CDR3 is 15 amino acids. Germline assignment: CDR1 SGHDT and CDR2 YYEEEE. With 0 bases removed from V and 4 bases from J, the gap between germline ends came to 14 bases. Written as DNA, the CDR3 is TGTGCCAGCAGCTTGGTTGCTAGCGAACGTTACGAGCAGTACTTC. Protein sequence: CASSLVASERYEQYF.

The rearrangement uses TRBV6-5 and TRBJ2-3; TRBD2 aligns across 8 bases. The CDR3 totals 15 residues. The V gene's germline CDR1 is MNHEY and CDR2 SVGAGI. J gave up 3 bases and V 9 bases, and 11 bases lay outside the gene matches. The chain's CDR3 is CARTFGRGATDTQYF. The CDR3 bases are TGTGCCAGGACTTTTGGGCGGGGGGCAACAGATACGCAGTATTTT.

The chain couples TRBV7-9 to TRBJ2-5, with TRBD1 identical over 7 bases. The J segment lost 12 bases and the V segment lost 0 bases, leaving 4 bases of the junction unmatched. Germline loops: CDR1 SEHNR, CDR2 FQNEAQ (reference sequence). CDR3 length: 12 amino acids. CDR3 nucleotide sequence: TGTGCCAGCAGCTTAGCGAGGGACAGAGAGTACTTC. Amino acids: CASSLARDREYF. The entire variable domain, with the rest obtained from reference TRBV7-9 and TRBJ2-5, is as follows: DTGVSQNPRHKITKRGQNVTFRCDPISEHNRLYWYRQTLGQGPEFLTYFQNEAQLEKSRLLSDRFSAERPKGSFSTLEIQRTEQGDSAMYLCASSLARDREYFGPGTRLLVL.

The rearrangement links TRBV28 to TRBJ1-2; TRBD1 might be the D (6 bases). CDR1 and CDR2 (germline): MDHEN, SYDVKM. V dropped 8 bases and J dropped 1 base, with 8 bases sitting between them. This CDR3 has 12 residues. The CDR3 DNA reads TGTGCCAGCGGGGGCGTTAACTATGGCTACACCTTC. Amino acids: CASGGVNYGYTF.

The table lists this clone with a few counts. The chain links TRBV11-2 to TRBJ2-2; D call uncertain. Germline CDR1 SGHAT, CDR2 FQNNGV. V was clipped by 5 bases and J by 8 bases, with 21 bases between them. This CDR3 is 16 amino acids long. The CDR3 loop reads CASSRVGSSVVGELFF. CDR3 in DNA: TGTGCCAGCAGCCGGGTCGGCAGCTCGGTGGTAGGGGAGCTGTTTTTT.

The sample holds one count of this clone. Here the CDR3 reads CARSSSEKSPLHF. The DNA of the CDR3 is TGTGCCAGAAGTAGTTCGGAGAAATCACCCCTCCACTTT. The rearrangement links TRBV5-3 to TRBJ1-6; the D is unclear. TRBV5-3 is reported as an ORF; its role is uncertain. Trimming stripped 5 bases from V and 10 bases from J, with 13 bases between. The CDR3 has 13 amino acids.

This clone was recorded a few times. Here the CDR3 DNA reads TGTGCCAGCGGAACGGGACAGGGGGTAGAACGCTATAATTCACCCCTCCACTTT. It specifies CASGTGQGVERYNSPLHF. The chain recombines TRBV7-9 with TRBJ1-6; the match to TRBD1 covers 11 bases. The CDR3 totals 18 residues. V dropped 8 bases and J dropped 3; count of bases not matched to a gene: 12. From germline, CDR1 is SEHNR and CDR2 FQNEAQ (reference sequence).

The chain has TRBV2 and TRBJ1-5; D is ambiguous. V was clipped by 1 base and J by 2 bases, with 3 bases between them. The CDR3 loop spans 13 amino acids. From germline, CDR1 is SNHLY and CDR2 FYNNEI. The CDR3 sequence: CASSEVGNQPQHF. The DNA for the CDR3 is TGTGCCAGCAGTGAAGTCGGCAATCAGCCCCAGCATTTT.

V gene TRBV28 combines with J gene TRBJ2-2; 11 bases agree with TRBD1. The junction had 6 bases not matched to a gene; V was cut back by 8 bases and J by 4 bases. In germline, CDR1 is MDHEN, CDR2 SYDVKM. This CDR3 region has 15 residues. The CDR3 loop reads CASGGQGVATGELFF. The CDR3 coding sequence is TGTGCCAGCGGGGGACAGGGGGTAGCCACCGGGGAGCTGTTTTTT.

The chain uses TRBV5-1 and TRBJ2-7; 10 nucleotides agree with TRBD1. V trimming: 3 bases; J trimming: 0 bases; junction bases outside the gene matches: 3. The CDR3 is 15 residues long. Looked up from germline, CDR1 is SGHRS and CDR2 is YFSETQ. The CDR3 nucleotides read TGCGCCAGCAGCTCCGGGACAGGGGACTCCTACGAGCAGTACTTC. Protein sequence: CASSSGTGDSYEQYF.